This T cell receptor beta chain emerged from a study of control samples from healthy donors and cancer patients. Deletions cut 3 bases from V and 5 bases from J, with 10 bases between. Germline lookup yields CDR1 MDHEN and CDR2 SYDVKM. The CDR3 sequence is 13 residues long. Sequencing used immunoSEQ multiplex PCR; TCRdb keeps in-frame clones, though not all of them. The sample carries about 140,000 clones, roughly 88% recorded once. The chain is built from TRBV28 and TRBJ2-5; TRBD1 or TRBD2 may be the D gene (5 bases each). Sequenced sample: blood. The origin of this receptor is a man in his late teens or twenties in good health. The CDR3 here is CASSFRGWETQYF. The CDR3 nucleotides are TGTGCCAGCAGTTTCCGGGGCTGGGAGACCCAGTACTTC.